The T cell receptor (beta chain) described here comes from a study of blood T cells in healthy people across ages (dated by TCRdb to between 2014 and 2016). General notes on the study: Template switching captured roughly one uniquely barcoded TCR beta cDNA molecule per two T cells in model experiments. The study measured age-related changes in TCR beta repertoire diversity using deep sequencing normalized with unique cDNA molecular identifiers. The donors were divided into four age groups: young (average 16 years), middle-aged (approximately 39), aged (about 61) and long-lived (around 87). To avoid experimental bias, donors of different ages were randomly spread across the sequencing lanes. Two additional independent replicas of 1 million unique cDNA reads from the same blood draw were analyzed for two donors (one aged 18 to 29 and one aged 80 or older).

Donors were 35 to 40 systemically healthy Caucasian individuals from Russia aged roughly 6 to 90 years. Each donor gave around 9 milliliters of peripheral blood, collected into EDTA-treated Vacutainer tubes. Ficoll-Paque density-gradient centrifugation was used to isolate PBMCs, with at least 6.5 million obtained per sample. Trizol reagent was used to extract total RNA from the PBMCs, yielding at least 5.5 micrograms per sample. The percentages of naive CD45RAhigh/CD27high T cells were determined by flow cytometry on a PBMC aliquot from every donor. To note about this clonotype: Its antigen specificity is not known. No base qualities exist here, and no much larger clone lies one base off it.

Receptors were amplified or captured by 5' RACE. TCRdb records Illumina HiSeq 2500 as the sequencer. A second about 7 to 12 cycle PCR used a sample-barcoded 5' primer and a J-beta primer mix. Each TCR beta cDNA molecule received a unique molecular identifier from a template-switch 5' adaptor carrying 12 random nucleotides. At least 2.5 million CDR3-containing paired-end reads were obtained from each sample. First-strand cDNA was synthesized from all RNA with the Mint cDNA synthesis kit, primed by a TRBC-specific oligonucleotide. All cDNA was treated with uracil-DNA glycosylase and then went through a first 18-cycle PCR with the universal primers M1SS and BC2_uni_R. The authors' analysis ran thus. Normalization of each sample was performed by random selection of 1 million high-quality reads, each carrying a distinct molecular identifier. Instead of being binned into consensus sequences, reads with shared molecular identifiers were discarded. CDR3 identification, clonotype clustering and error correction used MiTCR with a Q25 quality threshold and the strictest error-elimination algorithm. A nonparametric unseen species model with Euler transformation was used to estimate a lower bound on total TCR beta diversity. TCRdb reworked the public reads: Q25 trimming with fastp, MiXCR clone assembly, productive beta chains retained. Entries that share a CDR3 protein sequence are merged under the most common genes and DNA. TCRdb assigned the V and J calls; the authors' analysis was not used. For this sample there are some 730,000 distinct CDR3 sequences; over 20% appear just once. The ten top clones hold about 22% of the sample.

CDR1 is given as SGHRS and CDR2 as YFSETQ, both from the germline V gene. Spanning cysteine to phenylalanine, the CDR3 consists of 19 amino acids. The entry retains the CDR3 DNA only, 57 bases that are in frame from base 1. For this chain, trimming is 0 bases at the V end and 2 bases at the J end, and the number of junction bases without a gene match is 9. Here is what the overall study found, with its caveats: The percentage of naive T cells measured by flow cytometry correlated strongly with observed TCR beta diversity. Since profiling was done on bulk unsorted PBMCs, naive and antigen-experienced compartments could not be conclusively compared. As age increased, observed TCR beta diversity per million T cells dropped in a roughly linear way, and a significant reduction was already evident by age roughly 40. Estimates of total diversity from one million sequenced T cells were regarded as lower bounds and underestimates. The CMV infection status of donors was not known, potentially confounding age-related changes in expanded clonotypes. Compared with the aged group, the long-lived group had more naive CD4+ T cells, fewer expanded clones and increased TCR diversity, suggesting age selection.

The source of this sequence is a man between 65 and 85 years old in good health. The sample consisted of blood. The rearranged segments are TRBV5-1 and TRBJ2-3; 13 of the junction bases match TRBD2. The DNA sequence is TGCGCCAGCAGCTTGGACCAGACTAGCGGGGGGAAAAACACAGATACGCAGTATTTT. Translated, this gives CASSLDQTSGGKNTDTQYF.